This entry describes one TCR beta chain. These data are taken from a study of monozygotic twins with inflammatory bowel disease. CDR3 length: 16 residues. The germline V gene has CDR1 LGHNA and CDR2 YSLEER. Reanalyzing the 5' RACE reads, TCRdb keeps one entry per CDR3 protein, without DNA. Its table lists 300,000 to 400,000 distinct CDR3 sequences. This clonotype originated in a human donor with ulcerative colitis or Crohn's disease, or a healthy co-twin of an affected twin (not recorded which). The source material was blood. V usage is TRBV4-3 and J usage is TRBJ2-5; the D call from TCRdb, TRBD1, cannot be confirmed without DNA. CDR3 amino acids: CASSQEVRGREETQYF.